This is a list of T cell receptor beta chains from one sample in a study of blood T cell repertoires in COVID-19. Assay used: immunoSEQ multiplex PCR; TCRdb lists only in-frame clones, some missing. The sample has about 140,000 clones, approximately 87% seen once; the top ten hold 3.5% to 5.5%. Source material: peripheral blood. These receptors were collected from a woman aged 40 to 50 with acute or convalescent COVID-19. Each CDR3 is given with its conserved first and last residue. The D gene is left open where the match is weak. Clone size is shown for a subset of rows, as once, few, many or a class of expanded clone.

J gene	V gene	D gene	CDR3 length	clone size	CDR3 DNA	CDR3 protein
TRBJ2-1	TRBV5-8	.	15	.	TGTGCCAGCAGCTACGGGGCAGGGGTAGTAGGTGAGCAGTTCTTC	CASSYGAGVVGEQFF
TRBJ1-1	TRBV19	TRBD1	15	.	TGTGCCAGTAGTACAGGGGGCAGATTGAACACTGAAGCTTTCTTT	CASSTGGRLNTEAFF
TRBJ2-1	TRBV7-3	TRBD1	15	.	TGTGCCAGCAGGTCCGGGACAGGGGAATTCAATGAGCAGTTCTTC	CASRSGTGEFNEQFF
TRBJ1-2	TRBV7-3	TRBD1	13	.	TGTGCCAGCAGCATATCGACAGGGCTGGGCTACACCTTC	CASSISTGLGYTF
TRBJ2-7	TRBV24-1	.	14	.	TGTGCCACCAGTGTCACAGATTCCCCCTACGAGCAGTACTTC	CATSVTDSPYEQYF
TRBJ1-5	TRBV9	TRBD1	15	.	TGTGCCAGCAGCATAGGACAGGGCCTCGATCAGCCCCAGCATTTT	CASSIGQGLDQPQHF
TRBJ1-1	TRBV7-6	TRBD1	19	.	TGTGCCAGCAGCTTAGCATGGGGGACAGGGGGCTTCATGAACACTGAAGCTTTCTTT	CASSLAWGTGGFMNTEAFF
TRBJ1-5	TRBV11-2	.	14	.	TGTGCCAGCAGCTTTGAGGGGGTAAATCAGCCCCAGCATTTT	CASSFEGVNQPQHF
TRBJ2-2	TRBV6-4	.	13	once	TGTGCCAGCAGGCAGGGATTCGTCGGGGAGCTGTTTTTT	CASRQGFVGELFF
TRBJ2-3	TRBV5-1	TRBD2	19	.	TGCGCCAGCAGCTACGGGACTAGCGGGAGGGCCGGGTTAAGAGATACGCAGTATTTT	CASSYGTSGRAGLRDTQYF
TRBJ2-4	TRBV7-2	TRBD1	16	.	TGTGCCAGCAGCCCAGGGACAGGGGTCGGTAGAAACATTCAGTACTTC	CASSPGTGVGRNIQYF
TRBJ1-2	TRBV10-3	TRBD1	14	once	TGTGCCATCAGTGAGTCGACAGGGGGATATGGCTACACCTTC	CAISESTGGYGYTF
TRBJ1-1	TRBV14	TRBD1	17	.	TGTGCCAGCAGCCAACTTTTCGGACAGGACCAGAACACTGAAGCTTTCTTT	CASSQLFGQDQNTEAFF
TRBJ1-3	TRBV18	.	15	once	TGTGCCAGCTCACCAAGCACGGCGGCTGGAAACACCATATATTTT	CASSPSTAAGNTIYF
TRBJ2-7	TRBV7-6	TRBD2	15	.	TGTGCCAGCAGTCACGGGACTAGCGGGAGCTACGAGCAGTACTTC	CASSHGTSGSYEQYF
TRBJ2-7	TRBV7-3	TRBD2	16	.	TGTGCCAGCAGCTTATTACTAGCGGATCGGCCCTACGAGCAGTACTTC	CASSLLLADRPYEQYF
TRBJ1-2	TRBV6-5	.	12	.	TGTGCCAGCAGCAGTTCTTGGACAGCCTACACCTTC	CASSSSWTAYTF
TRBJ1-1	TRBV6-5	.	14	.	TGTGCCAGCAGAAAAAGGACAGTCGACACTGAAGCTTTCTTT	CASRKRTVDTEAFF
TRBJ1-2	TRBV18	.	15	.	TGTGCCAGCTCACCATCGACAGGTTTTAACTATGGCTACACCTTC	CASSPSTGFNYGYTF
TRBJ1-5	TRBV6-2/TRBV6-3	.	15	.	TGTGCCAGCAGTGCATCAGGTTATAGCAATCAGCCCCAGCATTTT	CASSASGYSNQPQHF
TRBJ1-1	TRBV7-9	.	15	.	TGTGCCAGCAGCTTACTGCCAGGTATGAACACTGAAGCTTTCTTT	CASSLLPGMNTEAFF
TRBJ1-2	TRBV6-5	TRBD1	14	.	TGTGCCAGCAGTTACCTGGGACAGGATAAGGGCTACACCTTC	CASSYLGQDKGYTF
TRBJ2-1	TRBV29-1	.	11	.	TGCAGCGTTGTTACAGGGTATGAGCAGTTCTTC	CSVVTGYEQFF
TRBJ2-5	TRBV7-8	.	14	.	TGTGCCAGCAGCTTCAGGGCCCTCCAAGAGACCCAGTACTTC	CASSFRALQETQYF
TRBJ1-5	TRBV7-9	TRBD1	15	.	TGTGCCAGCAGCTCGGACAGGGGAGGAGATCAGCCCCAGCATTTT	CASSSDRGGDQPQHF
TRBJ1-1	TRBV19	TRBD1	14	.	TGTGCCACCGGTCCCGGGACAGTGAACACTGAAGCTTTCTTT	CATGPGTVNTEAFF
TRBJ1-2	TRBV18	TRBD1	15	.	TGTGCCAGCTCACTGGACAGGGGGCAAGGATATGGCTACACCTTC	CASSLDRGQGYGYTF
TRBJ2-7	TRBV19	TRBD1	15	.	TGTGCCAGTAGTAACCCGGGACAGTCGTCCTACGAGCAGTACTTC	CASSNPGQSSYEQYF
TRBJ2-4	TRBV5-1	TRBD1	18	.	TGCGCCAGCAGCCTGGACAGGGGGCCTCAGGCCGCCAAAAACATTCAGTACTTC	CASSLDRGPQAAKNIQYF
TRBJ1-5	TRBV12-5	.	12	.	TGTGCTAGTGGCCGGGTCGATCAGCCCCAGCATTTT	CASGRVDQPQHF
TRBJ2-5	TRBV12-5	.	13	.	TGTGCTAGTGGTGGGGCAACCCGAGAGACCCAGTACTTC	CASGGATRETQYF
TRBJ2-1	TRBV18	.	14	.	TGTGCCAGCTCACCAGGGAGCTCCTACAATGAGCAGTTCTTC	CASSPGSSYNEQFF
TRBJ1-2	TRBV7-2	TRBD1	14	.	TGTGCCAGCAGCTCGGACAGGGGCTACTATGGCTACACCTTC	CASSSDRGYYGYTF
TRBJ1-6	TRBV5-8	TRBD1	14	few	TGTGCCAGCAGCAGGGACAGGGGGTATTCACCCCTCCACTTT	CASSRDRGYSPLHF
TRBJ2-3	TRBV7-9	.	13	.	TGTGCCAGCAGCTTTGACAGTTCAGATACGCAGTATTTT	CASSFDSSDTQYF